This T cell receptor beta chain was profiled in a study of CD8 T cells in ankylosing spondylitis. Regarding the study as a whole: Disease-linked clones were found to be CD8+ and relatively rare in peripheral blood. Typical of ankylosing spondylitis blood, it appeared, was a TCR beta motif of 7 or 8 highly homologous variants.

In making TCR beta libraries, quantitative 5'-RACE with molecular barcodes was used. MiXCR, run by TCRdb on the 5' RACE reads, gives a single entry per CDR3 protein. Found here are approximately 520,000 distinct CDR3 sequences, over 4% of them singletons; the top ten hold roughly 3.5%. CDR1 is MNHEY and CDR2 is SVGAGI in the germline V gene. Trimming pared 6 bases from V and 10 bases from J, leaving 15 bases between. There are 12 residues in the CDR3. This clonotype was observed many times. Its specificity is unknown. Sequenced input: blood, either unsorted or a sorted T cell fraction (not recorded which). V is TRBV6-5 and J is TRBJ1-1; D is uncertain. This receptor was identified in a male donor with ankylosing spondylitis. CDR3 nucleotides: TGTGCCAGCAGCCGCCGAGACAAGAGAGCTTTCTTT. Protein product: CASSRRDKRAFF.